The next 7 T cell receptor beta chains were all read from a single sample in a study of blood T cell repertoires in COVID-19. Some clones are missing from TCRdb's copy, which holds only in-frame ones; the method was immunoSEQ multiplex PCR. In the table there are approximately 300,000 clones, 65% to 90% of which are singletons. The sequencing sample was made of PBMCs or T cells enriched from blood (not recorded which). These receptors all come from a man aged 25-40 years who had recovered from COVID-19.

This chain links TRBV27 with TRBJ2-1; D perhaps matches TRBD2 (5 bases). The CDR3 extends over 13 amino acids. Germline values: CDR1 MNHEY, CDR2 SMNVEV (reference sequence). The V end was cut by 2 bases, the J end by 9 bases, with 11 bases between. The CDR3 DNA reads TGTGCCAGCAGTTTAACACAGCGGAGTGAGCAGTTCTTC. Protein sequence: CASSLTQRSEQFF.

This chain joins TRBV7-6 and TRBJ1-6, with D unresolved. Trimming left V 1 base short and J 0 bases short, with 13 bases between. The CDR3 loop spans 18 amino acids. Germline V gene sequence: CDR1 SGHVS, CDR2 FNYEAQ. The CDR3 loop is CASSLVGAGSSYNSPLHF. CDR3 DNA sequence: TGTGCCAGCAGCTTAGTAGGCGCCGGGAGCTCCTATAATTCACCCCTCCACTTT.

The chain uses TRBV9 and TRBJ2-5; 11 nucleotides line up with TRBD2. Germline V gives CDR1 SGDLS, CDR2 YYNGEE. J gave up 7 bases and V 5 bases, and 7 bases lay outside the gene matches. The CDR3 extends over 14 amino acids. CDR3 amino acids: CASRQTSGGGTQYF. The CDR3 DNA is TGTGCCAGCAGACAAACTAGCGGGGGCGGGACCCAGTACTTC.

This chain uses TRBV11-3 with TRBJ2-1, with D perhaps matching TRBD1 (5 bases). V was trimmed by 0 bases and J by 6 bases, leaving 18 bases between them. The V gene's germline CDR1 is SGHNT and CDR2 YENEEA. The CDR3 is made up of 17 amino acids. The CDR3 nucleotides are TGTGCCAGCAGCTTAGATCTAATCAGGGCGGTGAGCAATGAGCAGTTCTTC. Translated, it gives CASSLDLIRAVSNEQFF.

The sample holds one count of this clone. The rearrangement joins TRBV3-1 (or the pseudogene TRBV3-2) to TRBJ1-1, with TRBD1 as a possible D gene (5 bases). Germline CDR1 reads LGHDT; CDR2 reads YNNKEL (reference sequence). V was clipped by 4 bases and J by 1 base, with 16 bases between them. This CDR3 comprises 16 residues. This chain's CDR3 is CASSPSDGGTNTEAFF. The CDR3 bases are TGTGCCAGCAGCCCCAGCGACGGGGGGACGAACACTGAAGCTTTCTTT.

The V and J genes are TRBV5-4 and TRBJ2-1; D not certain. The CDR3 spans 13 residues. Trimming cost V 0 bases and J 6 bases, with 7 bases left between them. The V gene's germline CDR1 is SGHNT and CDR2 YYREEE (reference sequence). The CDR3 region is CASSLGLVNEQFF. CDR3 nucleotides: TGTGCCAGCAGCTTGGGTCTAGTCAATGAGCAGTTCTTC.

The rearrangement uses TRBV5-5 and TRBJ1-2, with 11 bases aligning to TRBD1. The CDR3 is 17 amino acids. The junction had 6 bases not matched to a gene; V was cut back by 0 bases and J by 2 bases. The germline V gene encodes CDR1 SGHKS and CDR2 YYEKEE (reference sequence). CDR3 residues: CASSLGTGGGGNYGYTF. The CDR3 DNA follows: TGTGCCAGCAGCTTGGGGACAGGGGGCGGGGGGAACTATGGCTACACCTTC.